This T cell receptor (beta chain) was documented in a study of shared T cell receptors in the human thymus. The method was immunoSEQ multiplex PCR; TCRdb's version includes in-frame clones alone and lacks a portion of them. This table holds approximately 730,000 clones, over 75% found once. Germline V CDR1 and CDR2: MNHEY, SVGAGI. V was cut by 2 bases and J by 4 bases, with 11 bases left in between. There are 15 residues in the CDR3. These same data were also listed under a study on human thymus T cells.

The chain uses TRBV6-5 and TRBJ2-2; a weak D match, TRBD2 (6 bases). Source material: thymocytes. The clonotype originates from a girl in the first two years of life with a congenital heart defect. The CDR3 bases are TGTGCCAGCAGTTACAAAGTGCGGGGCACCGGGGAGCTGTTTTTT. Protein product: CASSYKVRGTGELFF.